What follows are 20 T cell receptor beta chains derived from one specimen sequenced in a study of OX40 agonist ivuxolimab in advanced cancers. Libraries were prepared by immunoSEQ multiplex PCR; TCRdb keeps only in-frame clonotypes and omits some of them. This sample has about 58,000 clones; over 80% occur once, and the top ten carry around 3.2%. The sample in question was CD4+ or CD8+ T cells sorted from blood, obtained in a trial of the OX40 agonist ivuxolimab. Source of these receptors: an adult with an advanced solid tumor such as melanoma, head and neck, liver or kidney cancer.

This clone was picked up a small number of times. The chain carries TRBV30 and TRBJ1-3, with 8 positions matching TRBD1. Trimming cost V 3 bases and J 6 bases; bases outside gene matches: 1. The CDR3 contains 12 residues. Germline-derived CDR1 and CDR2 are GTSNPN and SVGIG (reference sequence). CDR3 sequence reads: CAWRTGENTIYF. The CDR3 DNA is TGTGCCTGGAGGACAGGGGAAAACACCATATATTTT.

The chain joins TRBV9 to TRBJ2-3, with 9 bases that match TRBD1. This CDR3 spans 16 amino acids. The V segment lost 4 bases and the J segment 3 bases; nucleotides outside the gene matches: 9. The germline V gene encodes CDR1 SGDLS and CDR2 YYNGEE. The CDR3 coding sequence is TGTGCCAGCAGCCAAAGGACAGGGGATGAGACAGATACGCAGTATTTT. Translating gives CASSQRTGDETDTQYF.

CDR3 DNA sequence: TGTGCCAGCAGCATTAGCGGGGGGGCTCGGGAGACCCAGTACTTC. This translates into CASSISGGARETQYF. The genes are TRBV7-3 and TRBJ2-5, with 11 bases identical to TRBD2. Germline V gene data show CDR1 as SGHTA and CDR2 as FQGTGA. CDR3 length: 15 residues. After removal of 5 bases from V and 5 bases from J, the junction contained 7 bases not matched to a gene.

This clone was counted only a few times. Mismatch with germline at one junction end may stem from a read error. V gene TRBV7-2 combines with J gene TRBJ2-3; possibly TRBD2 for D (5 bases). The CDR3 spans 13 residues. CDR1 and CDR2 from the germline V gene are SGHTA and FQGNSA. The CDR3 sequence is CASSLASEATQYF. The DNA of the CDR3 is TGTGCCAGCAGCCTAGCCTCGGAGGCTACGCAGTATTTT.

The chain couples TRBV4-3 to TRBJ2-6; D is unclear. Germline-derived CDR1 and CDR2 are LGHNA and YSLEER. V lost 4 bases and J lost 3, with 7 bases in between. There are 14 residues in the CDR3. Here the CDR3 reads CASSPLGGANVLTF. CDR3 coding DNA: TGCGCCAGCAGCCCCCTCGGTGGGGCCAACGTCCTGACTTTC.

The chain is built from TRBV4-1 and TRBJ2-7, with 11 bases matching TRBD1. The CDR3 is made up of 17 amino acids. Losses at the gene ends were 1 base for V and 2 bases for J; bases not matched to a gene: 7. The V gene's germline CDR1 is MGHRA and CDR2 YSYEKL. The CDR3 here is CASSQVSGQGAAYEQYF. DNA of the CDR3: TGCGCCAGCAGCCAAGTCTCCGGACAGGGGGCCGCCTACGAGCAGTACTTC.

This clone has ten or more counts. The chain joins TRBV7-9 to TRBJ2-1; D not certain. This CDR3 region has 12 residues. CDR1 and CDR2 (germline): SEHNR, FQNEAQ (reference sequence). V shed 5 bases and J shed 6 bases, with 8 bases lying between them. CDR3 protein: CASSGDGNEQFF. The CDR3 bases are TGTGCCAGCAGCGGAGACGGCAATGAGCAGTTCTTC.

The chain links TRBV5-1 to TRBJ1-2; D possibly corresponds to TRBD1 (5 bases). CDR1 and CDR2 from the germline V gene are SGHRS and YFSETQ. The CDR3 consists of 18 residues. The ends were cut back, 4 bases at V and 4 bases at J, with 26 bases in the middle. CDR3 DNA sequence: TGCGCCAGCAGCCATCAGGAAGGCACGGACACTGTCGTCTATGGCTACACCTTC. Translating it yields CASSHQEGTDTVVYGYTF. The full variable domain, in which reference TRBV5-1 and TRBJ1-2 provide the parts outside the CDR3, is KAGVTQTPRYLIKTRGQQVTLSCSPISGHRSVSWYQQTPGQGLQFLFEYFSETQRNKGNFPGRFSGRQFSNSRSEMNVSTLELGDSALYLCASSHQEGTDTVVYGYTFGSGTRLTVV.

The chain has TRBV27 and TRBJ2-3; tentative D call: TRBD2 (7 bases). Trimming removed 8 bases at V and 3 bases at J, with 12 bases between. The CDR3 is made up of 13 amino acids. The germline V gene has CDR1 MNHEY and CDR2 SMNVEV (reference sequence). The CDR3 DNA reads TGTGCCAGCGGGGGGGCCGGGACAGATACGCAGTATTTT. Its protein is CASGGAGTDTQYF.

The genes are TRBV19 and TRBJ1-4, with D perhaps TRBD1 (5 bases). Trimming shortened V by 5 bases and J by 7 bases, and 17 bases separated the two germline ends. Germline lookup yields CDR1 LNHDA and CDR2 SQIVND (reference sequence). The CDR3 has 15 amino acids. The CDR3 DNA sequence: TGTGCCAGTAGTGCCCTGACAGTGGTGGGTGAAAAACTGTTTTTT. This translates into CASSALTVVGEKLFF.

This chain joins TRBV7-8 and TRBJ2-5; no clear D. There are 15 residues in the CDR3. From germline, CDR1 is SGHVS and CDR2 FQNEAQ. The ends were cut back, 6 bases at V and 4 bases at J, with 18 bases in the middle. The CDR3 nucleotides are TGTGCCAGCAGACCTGGAGCTTCGGTGGGAGAGACCCAGTACTTC. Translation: CASRPGASVGETQYF.

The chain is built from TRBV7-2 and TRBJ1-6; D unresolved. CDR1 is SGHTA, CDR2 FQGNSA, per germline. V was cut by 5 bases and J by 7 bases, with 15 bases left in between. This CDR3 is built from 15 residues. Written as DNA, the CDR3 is TGTGCCAGCAGCCCCCCCGAGGCGGGGAATTCACCCCTCCACTTT. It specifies CASSPPEAGNSPLHF.

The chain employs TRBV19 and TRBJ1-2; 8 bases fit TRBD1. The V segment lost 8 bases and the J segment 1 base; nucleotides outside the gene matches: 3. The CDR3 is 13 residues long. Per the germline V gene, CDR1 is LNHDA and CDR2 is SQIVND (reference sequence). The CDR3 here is CASGQGFNYGYTF. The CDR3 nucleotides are TGTGCCAGTGGACAGGGTTTTAACTATGGCTACACCTTC. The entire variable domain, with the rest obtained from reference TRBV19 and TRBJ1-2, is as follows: DGGITQSPKYLFRKEGQNVTLSCEQNLNHDAMYWYRQDPGQGLRLIYYSQIVNDFQKGDIAEGYSVSREKKESFPLTVTSAQKNPTAFYLCASGQGFNYGYTFGSGTRLTVV.

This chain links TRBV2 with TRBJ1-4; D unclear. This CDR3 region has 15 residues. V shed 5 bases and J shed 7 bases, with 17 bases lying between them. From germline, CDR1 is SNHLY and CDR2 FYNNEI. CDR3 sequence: CASSLGSPSGEKLFF. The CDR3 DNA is TGTGCCAGCAGTCTAGGGTCCCCGTCAGGTGAAAAACTGTTTTTT.

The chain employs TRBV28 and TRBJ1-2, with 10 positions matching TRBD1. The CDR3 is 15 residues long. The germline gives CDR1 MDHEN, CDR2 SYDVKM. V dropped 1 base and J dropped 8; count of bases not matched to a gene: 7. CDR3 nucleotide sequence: TGTGCCAGCAGTTTATTTGGGACAGGGGCTCGGGGCTACACCTTC. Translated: CASSLFGTGARGYTF.

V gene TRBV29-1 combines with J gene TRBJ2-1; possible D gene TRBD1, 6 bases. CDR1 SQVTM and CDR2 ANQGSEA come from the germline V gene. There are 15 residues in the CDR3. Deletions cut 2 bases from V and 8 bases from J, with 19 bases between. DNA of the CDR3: TGCAGCGTTGAATTCCGTTTTCGAGGGGGTGATGAGCAGTTCTTC. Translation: CSVEFRFRGGDEQFF.

This CDR3 reads CAWSGGGGQPQHF. The CDR3, as DNA: TGTGCCTGGAGTGGAGGGGGCGGCCAGCCCCAGCATTTT. This rearrangement joins TRBV30 to TRBJ1-5, with 7 bases identical to TRBD1. CDR3 size: 13 residues. The germline gives CDR1 GTSNPN, CDR2 SVGIG (reference sequence). J gave up 7 bases and V 1 base, and 4 bases lay outside the gene matches.

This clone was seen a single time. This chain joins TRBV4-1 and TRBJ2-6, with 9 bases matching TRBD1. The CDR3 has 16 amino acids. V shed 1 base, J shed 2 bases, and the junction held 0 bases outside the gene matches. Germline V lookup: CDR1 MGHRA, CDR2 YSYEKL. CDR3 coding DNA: TGCGCCAGCAGCCAAGGACAGGGGGCTGGGGCCAACGTCCTGACTTTC. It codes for CASSQGQGAGANVLTF.

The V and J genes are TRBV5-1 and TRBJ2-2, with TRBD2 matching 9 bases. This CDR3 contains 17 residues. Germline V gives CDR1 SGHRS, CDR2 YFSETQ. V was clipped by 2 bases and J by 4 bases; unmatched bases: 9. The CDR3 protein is CASSFLAGVTFTGELFF. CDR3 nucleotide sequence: TGCGCCAGCAGCTTTTTAGCGGGGGTAACCTTCACCGGGGAGCTGTTTTTT.

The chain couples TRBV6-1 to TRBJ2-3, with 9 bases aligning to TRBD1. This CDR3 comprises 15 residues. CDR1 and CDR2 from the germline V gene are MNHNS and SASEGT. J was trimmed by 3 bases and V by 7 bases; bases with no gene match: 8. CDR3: CASTQRTGVTDTQYF. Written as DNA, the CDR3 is TGTGCCAGCACCCAGAGGACAGGGGTTACAGATACGCAGTATTTT.